Described below is a single T cell receptor beta chain sequence and its context. Sequenced by immunoSEQ multiplex PCR; TCRdb stores in-frame clones only, minus some. The sample contains fewer than 300,000 clones, roughly nine tenths of which appear only once. These data belong to a study of blood T cell repertoires in COVID-19. The overall study: PBMCs, B-cell-depleted T cells, or T cells were the source of the cDNA or gDNA that made up the material.

The germline V gene has CDR1 LNHNV and CDR2 YYDKDF (reference sequence). This CDR3 spans 14 amino acids. V was clipped by 5 bases and J by 3 bases; unmatched bases: 5. The chain combines TRBV15 with TRBJ2-5, with 8 bases fitting TRBD2. The sequenced sample was peripheral blood. This TCR was sampled from a woman aged 30 to 39 with COVID-19, enrolled during active disease. DNA for the CDR3: TGTGCCACCAGCGGAGGACTAGCAGAAGAGACCCAGTACTTC. This translates into CATSGGLAEETQYF. Complete variable domain (other parts from reference TRBV15 and TRBJ2-5): DAMVIQNPRYQVTQFGKPVTLSCSQTLNHNVMYWYQQKSSQAPKLLFHYYDKDFNNEADTPDNFQSRRPNTSFCFLDIRSPGLGDTAMYLCATSGGLAEETQYFGPGTRLLVL.